These T cell receptor beta chains were read from a single sample in a study of response to subunit inactivated influenza vaccine. TCRdb recomputed calls from the RT-PCR reads with MiXCR, one row per CDR3 protein. The sample has 700,000 to 900,000 distinct CDR3 sequences; 21% are singletons. The specimen was PBMCs from blood, collected less than 6 days after vaccination. The origin of the receptors is a man aged 50-59 years who received an inactivated influenza vaccine. Both conserved end residues are part of each CDR3. Each record gives: V gene, J gene, D gene, clone size, CDR3 protein, CDR3 DNA. A D gene is named only where the DNA matches it firmly. Not all rows give a size; the values are once, few, many and, for expanded clones, a class.

V gene: TRBV29-1
J gene: TRBJ1-2
D gene: .
clone size: many
CDR3 protein: CSVDTTDGYYGYTF
CDR3 DNA: TGCAGCGTTGATACCACCGACGGGTACTATGGCTACACCTTC

V gene: TRBV20-1
J gene: TRBJ2-7
D gene: TRBD2
clone size: few
CDR3 protein: CSARLTSGPAYEQYF
CDR3 DNA: TGCAGTGCTAGATTGACTAGCGGGCCTGCCTACGAGCAGTACTTC

V gene: TRBV20-1
J gene: TRBJ1-1
D gene: .
clone size: .
CDR3 protein: CSASETGPRNTEAFF
CDR3 DNA: TGCAGTGCTAGTGAAACGGGACCGAGGAACACTGAAGCTTTCTTT

V gene: TRBV13
J gene: TRBJ2-7
D gene: .
clone size: .
CDR3 protein: CASSLGTRNDEQYF
CDR3 DNA: TGTGCCAGCAGCTTAGGGACACGGAACGACGAGCAGTACTTC

V gene: TRBV5-6
J gene: TRBJ2-1
D gene: .
clone size: .
CDR3 protein: CASSPIRLASNEQFF
CDR3 DNA: TGTGCCAGCAGTCCGATAAGGCTAGCGTCCAATGAGCAGTTCTTC

V gene: TRBV3-1
J gene: TRBJ2-1
D gene: TRBD1
clone size: many
CDR3 protein: CASSPSTGGTEQFF
CDR3 DNA: TGTGCCAGCAGCCCATCGACAGGGGGCACTGAGCAGTTCTTC

V gene: TRBV11-2
J gene: TRBJ2-4
D gene: TRBD2
clone size: many
CDR3 protein: CASSLGTSGQYF
CDR3 DNA: TGTGCCAGCAGTCTAGGGACTAGCGGACAGTACTTC

V gene: TRBV7-2
J gene: TRBJ2-7
D gene: TRBD2
clone size: many
CDR3 protein: CASSTPGLAGVPYEQYF
CDR3 DNA: TGTGCCAGCAGCACGCCGGGACTAGCGGGAGTCCCCTACGAGCAGTACTTC

V gene: TRBV10-2
J gene: TRBJ2-5
D gene: .
clone size: few
CDR3 protein: CASSELGRAPQETQYF
CDR3 DNA: TGCGCCAGCAGTGAATTGGGCCGGGCCCCCCAAGAGACCCAGTACTTC

V gene: TRBV12-3/TRBV12-4
J gene: TRBJ2-7
D gene: .
clone size: few
CDR3 protein: CARGAAPYEQYF
CDR3 DNA: TGTGCCAGAGGAGCGGCTCCCTACGAGCAGTACTTC

V gene: TRBV9
J gene: TRBJ2-2
D gene: .
clone size: .
CDR3 protein: CASSARQPSNTGELFF
CDR3 DNA: TGTGCCAGCAGCGCGCGGCAGCCTTCGAACACCGGGGAGCTGTTTTTT

V gene: TRBV15
J gene: TRBJ2-7
D gene: .
clone size: .
CDR3 protein: CATSSQGGYEQYF
CDR3 DNA: TGTGCCACCAGCTCCCAAGGGGGCTACGAGCAGTACTTC

V gene: TRBV11-2
J gene: TRBJ2-5
D gene: .
clone size: .
CDR3 protein: CASSLSLDSSWETQYF
CDR3 DNA: TGTGCCAGCAGCTTAAGTTTGGACAGTAGTTGGGAGACCCAGTACTTC

V gene: TRBV10-3
J gene: TRBJ2-1
D gene: TRBD1
clone size: .
CDR3 protein: CATRDRGIVHEQFF
CDR3 DNA: TGTGCCACCCGGGACAGGGGTATTGTCCATGAGCAGTTCTTC

V gene: TRBV29-1
J gene: TRBJ2-3
D gene: .
clone size: few
CDR3 protein: CSVADLGADTQYF
CDR3 DNA: TGCAGCGTCGCAGATCTAGGGGCAGATACGCAGTATTTT

V gene: TRBV19
J gene: TRBJ1-5
D gene: TRBD1
clone size: .
CDR3 protein: CASSIGQARQPQHF
CDR3 DNA: TGTGCCAGTAGTATCGGACAGGCTAGGCAGCCCCAGCATTTT

V gene: TRBV6-1
J gene: TRBJ1-5
D gene: .
clone size: .
CDR3 protein: CASSRQRGGNQPQHF
CDR3 DNA: TGTGCCAGCAGCCGCCAGCGGGGCGGCAATCAGCCCCAGCATTTT

V gene: TRBV28
J gene: TRBJ2-7
D gene: .
clone size: .
CDR3 protein: CASSLSGLALGSYEQYF
CDR3 DNA: TGTGCCAGCAGTTTATCGGGACTCGCTTTAGGCTCCTACGAGCAGTACTTC

V gene: TRBV20-1
J gene: TRBJ2-4
D gene: TRBD1
clone size: .
CDR3 protein: CSATTGDIQYF
CDR3 DNA: TGCAGTGCGACCACAGGGGACATTCAGTACTTC

V gene: TRBV23-1
J gene: TRBJ2-2
D gene: .
clone size: once
CDR3 protein: CASSQPGHTVGELFF
CDR3 DNA: TGCGCCAGCAGTCAACCGGGACACACCGTCGGGGAGCTGTTTTTT

V gene: TRBV6-5
J gene: TRBJ1-4
D gene: .
clone size: many
CDR3 protein: CASSYSGHRDEKLFF
CDR3 DNA: TGTGCCAGCAGTTACTCCGGACATAGGGATGAAAAACTGTTTTTT

V gene: TRBV20-1
J gene: TRBJ2-1
D gene: TRBD2
clone size: .
CDR3 protein: CSASGTSNVYEQFF
CDR3 DNA: TGCAGTGCTAGTGGGACTAGTAATGTATATGAGCAGTTCTTC

V gene: TRBV6-4
J gene: TRBJ2-1
D gene: TRBD1
clone size: .
CDR3 protein: CAGGTGDYNEQFF
CDR3 DNA: TGTGCCGGAGGGACAGGGGACTACAATGAGCAGTTCTTC

V gene: TRBV18
J gene: TRBJ2-5
D gene: .
clone size: few
CDR3 protein: CASSPPTGETQYF
CDR3 DNA: TGTGCCAGCTCACCACCAACTGGGGAGACCCAGTACTTC

V gene: TRBV5-1
J gene: TRBJ2-3
D gene: TRBD1
clone size: .
CDR3 protein: CASSVGQGSDTQYF
CDR3 DNA: TGCGCCAGCAGCGTGGGACAGGGGTCCGATACGCAGTATTTT

V gene: TRBV20-1
J gene: TRBJ2-1
D gene: .
clone size: .
CDR3 protein: CSARGTLSYNEQFF
CDR3 DNA: TGCAGTGCTAGAGGTACACTATCCTACAATGAGCAGTTCTTC

V gene: TRBV6-4
J gene: TRBJ2-2
D gene: .
clone size: .
CDR3 protein: CASSVRHNLNTGELFF
CDR3 DNA: TGTGCCAGCAGTGTCCGTCACAACCTGAACACCGGGGAGCTGTTTTTT

V gene: TRBV5-1
J gene: TRBJ2-1
D gene: TRBD2
clone size: few
CDR3 protein: CASSKTSGINEQFF
CDR3 DNA: TGCGCCAGCAGCAAGACTAGCGGGATAAATGAGCAGTTCTTC

V gene: TRBV7-9
J gene: TRBJ1-1
D gene: TRBD1
clone size: few
CDR3 protein: CASSPTGAVNTEAFF
CDR3 DNA: TGTGCCAGCAGCCCGACAGGGGCCGTCAACACTGAAGCTTTCTTT

V gene: TRBV9
J gene: TRBJ1-2
D gene: .
clone size: few
CDR3 protein: CASSAGTTTKNYGYTF
CDR3 DNA: TGTGCCAGCAGCGCCGGGACCACCACTAAGAACTATGGCTACACCTTC

V gene: TRBV5-1
J gene: TRBJ2-3
D gene: .
clone size: .
CDR3 protein: CASSLVVSSVPDTQYF
CDR3 DNA: TGCGCCAGCAGCTTGGTTGTATCTTCGGTACCAGATACGCAGTATTTT

V gene: TRBV4-1
J gene: TRBJ2-2
D gene: TRBD1
clone size: few
CDR3 protein: CASSHGRTGQFTGELFF
CDR3 DNA: TGCGCCAGCAGCCACGGACGTACGGGACAGTTCACCGGGGAGCTGTTTTTT

V gene: TRBV20-1
J gene: TRBJ2-5
D gene: .
clone size: few
CDR3 protein: CSARDFRGAETQYF
CDR3 DNA: TGCAGTGCTAGAGATTTCAGGGGTGCGGAGACCCAGTACTTC

V gene: TRBV6-1
J gene: TRBJ2-1
D gene: .
clone size: .
CDR3 protein: CASRLSGGSSYNEQFF
CDR3 DNA: TGTGCCAGCAGATTGAGTGGCGGCAGCTCCTACAATGAGCAGTTCTTC

V gene: TRBV27
J gene: TRBJ2-1
D gene: .
clone size: .
CDR3 protein: CASSWAGIYNEQFF
CDR3 DNA: TGTGCCAGCAGTTGGGCGGGAATCTACAATGAGCAGTTCTTC

V gene: TRBV12-3/TRBV12-4
J gene: TRBJ2-5
D gene: .
clone size: few
CDR3 protein: CASSFTRQETQYF
CDR3 DNA: TGTGCCAGCAGTTTTACTAGACAAGAGACCCAGTACTTC

V gene: TRBV7-2
J gene: TRBJ2-1
D gene: .
clone size: few
CDR3 protein: CASSLEPEQFF
CDR3 DNA: TGTGCCAGCAGCTTAGAACCTGAGCAGTTCTTC

V gene: TRBV29-1
J gene: TRBJ2-5
D gene: TRBD2
clone size: few
CDR3 protein: CSVGGRALKETQYF
CDR3 DNA: TGCAGCGTTGGTGGGAGGGCCTTAAAAGAGACCCAGTACTTC

V gene: TRBV25-1
J gene: TRBJ2-1
D gene: TRBD2
clone size: many
CDR3 protein: CASSDSTSGGYNEQFF
CDR3 DNA: TGTGCCAGCAGTGATAGTACTAGCGGGGGGTACAATGAGCAGTTCTTC

V gene: TRBV7-2
J gene: TRBJ2-4
D gene: .
clone size: few
CDR3 protein: CASSVPGTFQYF
CDR3 DNA: TGTGCCAGCAGCGTACCGGGAACCTTTCAGTACTTC

V gene: TRBV7-9
J gene: TRBJ2-7
D gene: .
clone size: few
CDR3 protein: CATSLARSYEQYF
CDR3 DNA: TGTGCCACCTCGTTGGCACGGTCCTACGAGCAGTACTTC

V gene: TRBV12-3/TRBV12-4
J gene: TRBJ1-5
D gene: .
clone size: many
CDR3 protein: CASSHSGNNQPQHF
CDR3 DNA: TGTGCCAGCAGCCATTCAGGGAACAATCAGCCCCAGCATTTT

V gene: TRBV27
J gene: TRBJ2-7
D gene: .
clone size: .
CDR3 protein: CASSFRRTVEQYF
CDR3 DNA: TGTGCCAGCAGTTTTAGAAGGACCGTCGAGCAGTACTTC

V gene: TRBV20-1
J gene: TRBJ1-3
D gene: .
clone size: .
CDR3 protein: CSARSLHSGNTIYF
CDR3 DNA: TGCAGTGCTAGAAGTCTGCACTCTGGAAACACCATATATTTT

V gene: TRBV19
J gene: TRBJ2-7
D gene: .
clone size: .
CDR3 protein: CASSILASGDEQYF
CDR3 DNA: TGTGCCAGTAGTATCCTGGCCTCGGGGGACGAGCAGTACTTC

V gene: TRBV12-3/TRBV12-4
J gene: TRBJ2-7
D gene: TRBD1
clone size: many
CDR3 protein: CASRGQTYEQYF
CDR3 DNA: TGTGCCAGCAGGGGACAGACCTACGAGCAGTACTTC

V gene: TRBV7-2
J gene: TRBJ2-7
D gene: .
clone size: few
CDR3 protein: CASSQPRSGLNSYEQYF
CDR3 DNA: TGTGCCAGCAGCCAACCCCGATCTGGGCTGAACTCCTACGAGCAGTACTTC